One sample yielded the 18 T cell receptor beta chains listed below, sequenced in a study of T cells after yellow fever vaccination. Each CDR3 protein is one row after TCRdb ran MiXCR on the 5' RACE reads. The sample lists 200,000 to 300,000 distinct CDR3 sequences, over 10% occurring once. The sequenced sample was CD4+ T cells sorted from PBMCs, obtained 45 days after the yellow fever booster vaccination. Every receptor here comes from a man aged 25-45 years who received the YFV17D yellow fever vaccine.

The genes are TRBV7-8 and TRBJ2-7; D not certain. Trimming cost V 5 bases and J 2 bases, with 19 bases left between them. The CDR3 is made up of 16 amino acids. The germline gives CDR1 SGHVS, CDR2 FQNEAQ. Written as DNA, the CDR3 is TGTGCCAGCAGCCCTCGTCGAGGAGCGAGCACCTACGAGCAGTACTTC. Encoded protein: CASSPRRGASTYEQYF.

The J gene is TRBJ2-7, the V gene TRBV7-2; 9 bases line up with TRBD1. Unmatched junction bases numbered 1, after V lost 4 bases and J lost 3 bases. This CDR3 contains 13 residues. Germline V gene lookup returns CDR1 SGHTA and CDR2 FQGNSA. The CDR3 reads CASSWTGDYEQYF. CDR3 in DNA: TGTGCCAGCAGCTGGACAGGGGACTACGAGCAGTACTTC.

J is TRBJ2-1 and V is TRBV7-6, with a possible D match to TRBD2 (6 bases). V was clipped by 5 bases and J by 1 base, with 12 bases between them. The CDR3 runs to 15 residues. Germline loops: CDR1 SGHVS, CDR2 FNYEAQ. This chain's CDR3 is CASSVGSTSYNEQFF. The CDR3 coding sequence is TGTGCCAGCAGCGTCGGGAGCACATCCTACAATGAGCAGTTCTTC.

The chain links TRBV20-1 to TRBJ2-1; no definite D call. The CDR3 has 15 amino acids. Germline V gene lookup returns CDR1 DFQATT and CDR2 SNEGSKA (reference sequence). V gave up 5 bases and J gave up 5 bases, with 19 bases separating them. The CDR3 protein is CSASRPRLVNNEQFF. The CDR3 DNA is TGCAGTGCTTCCCGGCCCCGACTGGTGAACAATGAGCAGTTCTTC.

This clonotype was seen a handful of times. The chain carries TRBV28 and TRBJ2-7, with D possibly matching TRBD1 (5 bases). Between the trimmed V and J ends, which lost 0 bases and 4 bases, there was a span of 10 bases. The CDR3 loop spans 14 amino acids. CDR1 and CDR2 from the germline V gene are MDHEN and SYDVKM. The CDR3 bases are TGTGCCAGCAGTTTATGGGACAAACGTTACGAGCAGTACTTC. Its translation is CASSLWDKRYEQYF.

This clonotype was counted a few times. This chain uses TRBV29-1 with TRBJ2-7; 9 bases are shared with TRBD2. The CDR3 totals 15 residues. J was trimmed by 2 bases and V by 4 bases; bases with no gene match: 9. Germline CDR1 SQVTM, CDR2 ANQGSEA. CDR3 nucleotides: TGCAGCGTTGCTGATATGACTAGCGGCCCCTACGAGCAGTACTTC. Translating gives CSVADMTSGPYEQYF.

The chain joins TRBV6-2 or TRBV6-3 to TRBJ2-1; D unresolved. From germline, CDR1 is MNHEY and CDR2 SVGEGT. V was pared by 1 base and J by 8 bases, with 9 bases between. This CDR3 has 13 residues. CDR3: CASSYYPVDEQFF. The CDR3 nucleotides read TGTGCCAGCAGTTACTACCCGGTGGATGAGCAGTTCTTC.

This clonotype showed up just a few times. The chain joins TRBV19 to TRBJ2-3; D gene unclear. With 0 bases removed from V and 0 bases from J, the gap between germline ends came to 7 bases. CDR1 is LNHDA, CDR2 SQIVND, per germline (reference sequence). The CDR3 is 15 amino acids. The CDR3 protein is CASSIDGYSTDTQYF. The CDR3 nucleotides read TGTGCCAGTAGTATAGATGGTTACAGCACAGATACGCAGTATTTT.

The rearrangement links TRBV19 to TRBJ2-7; 7 bases are shared with TRBD1. Per germline, CDR1 LNHDA and CDR2 SQIVND (reference sequence). After removal of 5 bases from V and 6 bases from J, the junction contained 10 bases not matched to a gene. The CDR3 spans 14 residues. CDR3 in amino acids: CASSLGDSPGEQYF. Written as DNA, the CDR3 is TGTGCCAGTAGTCTCGGGGACAGCCCCGGCGAGCAGTACTTC.

CDR3 DNA sequence: TGTGCCAGCAGCCAAGATAGAGGTCGGTTCAATGAGCAGTTCTTC. Translation gives CASSQDRGRFNEQFF. V usage is TRBV4-2 and J usage is TRBJ2-1; D unresolved. CDR3 size: 15 residues. V was cut by 0 bases and J by 6 bases, with 12 bases left in between. CDR1 and CDR2 from the germline V gene are LGHNA and YNFKEQ.

This clonotype was picked up many times. The chain links TRBV12-3 or TRBV12-4 to TRBJ1-2, with TRBD1 matching over 9 bases. V lost 8 bases to trimming and J lost 8 bases; unmatched junction nucleotides: 15. The CDR3 has 15 amino acids. The CDR3 DNA reads as TGTGCCAGCGCGACCGGGACAGGGAAAGTGGAGGGCTACACCTTC. Translated: CASATGTGKVEGYTF.

This clonotype was seen a few times. J is TRBJ1-1 and V is TRBV7-2; D call uncertain. There are 15 residues in the CDR3. Per germline, CDR1 SGHTA and CDR2 FQGNSA. Deletions cut 0 bases from V and 4 bases from J, with 12 bases between. CDR3 region: CASSLAGNLATEAFF. CDR3 bases: TGTGCCAGCAGCTTAGCGGGAAATCTGGCCACTGAAGCTTTCTTT.

This rearrangement joins TRBV7-3 to TRBJ2-3; no firm D call. With 5 bases removed from V and 6 bases from J, the gap between germline ends came to 9 bases. Germline CDR1 SGHTA, CDR2 FQGTGA. The CDR3 contains 12 residues. The CDR3 sequence: CASSQNGDTQYF. The CDR3 DNA is TGTGCCAGCAGCCAGAACGGGGATACGCAGTATTTT.

The chain combines TRBV4-1 with TRBJ2-7, with 7 bases lining up with TRBD2. The CDR3 totals 14 residues. Germline CDR1 and CDR2: MGHRA and YSYEKL. Unmatched junction bases numbered 14, after V lost 9 bases and J lost 6 bases. The CDR3 nucleotides are TGCGCCAGAGGGAGCGGGGCCCGGTCTACCGAGCAGTACTTC. It yields the protein CARGSGARSTEQYF.

This clonotype was counted only a few times. V usage is TRBV7-9 and J usage is TRBJ2-3; 7 nucleotides line up with TRBD2. The CDR3 totals 15 residues. With 3 bases clipped from V and 6 bases from J, the junction kept 9 bases outside the gene matches. In germline, CDR1 is SEHNR, CDR2 FQNEAQ (reference sequence). CDR3 in amino acids: CASSFGGSAGDTQYF. The CDR3 DNA is TGTGCCAGCAGCTTCGGCGGGAGTGCAGGTGATACGCAGTATTTT.

The J gene is TRBJ1-1, the V gene TRBV5-5; 8 nucleotides agree with TRBD1. The CDR3 has 15 residues. V trimming: 4 bases; J trimming: 12 bases; junction bases outside the gene matches: 17. CDR1 and CDR2 (germline): SGHKS, YYEKEE (reference sequence). Here the CDR3 reads CASSKAGQGNPESFF. The CDR3 DNA reads as TGTGCCAGCAGCAAGGCCGGACAGGGTAACCCCGAATCTTTCTTT.

Regarding this clonotype: A much larger clone lies a single base off, so this may be a read error. The gene calls are TRBV20-1 and TRBJ2-7; 8 nucleotides align to TRBD2. J was trimmed by 5 bases and V by 0 bases; bases with no gene match: 9. CDR3 size: 15 residues. Germline CDR1 reads DFQATT; CDR2 reads SNEGSKA (reference sequence). The CDR3 sequence is CSARDLVAGLDEQYF. CDR3 coding DNA: TGCAGTGCTAGAGATCTAGTAGCGGGACTAGACGAGCAGTACTTC.

This clonotype was recorded at least ten times. The genes are TRBV4-2 and TRBJ1-3; D is unclear. The CDR3 has 15 residues. Trimming pared 3 bases from V and 4 bases from J, leaving 13 bases between. Germline V CDR1 and CDR2: LGHNA, YNFKEQ. The CDR3 DNA reads as TGTGCCAGCAGCCAGCCCGGGCACCGAGGAAACACCATATATTTT. Its translation: CASSQPGHRGNTIYF.